The next 14 T cell receptor beta chains were all read from a single sample in a study of blood T cell repertoires in COVID-19. This table comes from immunoSEQ multiplex PCR, and its TCRdb copy is limited to in-frame clones, with some not included. The sample comprises 200,000 or so clones, approximately 84% of which are singletons, and about 6.9% rests with the top ten. Sequenced input: peripheral blood. The receptors were gathered from a human donor with acute or convalescent COVID-19. The donor label of this sample is uncertain.

The V gene is TRBV19, the J gene TRBJ1-3; D is perhaps TRBD1 (5 bases). Between the trimmed V and J ends, which lost 4 bases and 3 bases, there was a span of 7 bases. Looked up from germline, CDR1 is LNHDA and CDR2 is SQIVND (reference sequence). This CDR3 has 13 amino acids. CDR3 loop: CASSTGNGNTIYF. DNA of the CDR3: TGTGCCAGTAGTACAGGGAATGGAAACACCATATATTTT.

The chain carries TRBV5-1 and TRBJ1-1; TRBD1 matches 8 bases. This CDR3 spans 15 amino acids. Trimming at V came to 3 bases and at J to 3 bases, leaving 7 bases not matched to a gene. Germline V gives CDR1 SGHRS, CDR2 YFSETQ. CDR3 region: CASSWGTGGDTEAFF. For the CDR3, the DNA is TGCGCCAGCAGCTGGGGGACAGGAGGGGACACTGAAGCTTTCTTT.

The V gene is TRBV28, the J gene TRBJ1-5; TRBD1 matches at 9 bases. The CDR3 spans 17 residues. Germline V gives CDR1 MDHEN, CDR2 SYDVKM. The V gene end was trimmed by 5 bases and the J gene end by 1 base; junction bases not matched to a gene: 9. The CDR3 DNA reads TGTGCCAGCAGTCTTCCCGGGACAGGGATGAGCAATCAGCCCCAGCATTTT. Its protein product is CASSLPGTGMSNQPQHF.

V usage is TRBV18 and J usage is TRBJ2-1; 10 bases fit TRBD2. The ends lost 6 bases at V and 5 bases at J; junction bases unmatched: 7. Germline CDR1 KGHSH, CDR2 LQKENI. CDR3 size: 15 residues. Here the CDR3 reads CASSSLAGEHNEQFF. CDR3 bases: TGTGCCAGCTCCTCCCTAGCGGGAGAACACAATGAGCAGTTCTTC.

CDR3 sequence reads: CASSPQREGPFF. The CDR3 region has the DNA TGTGCCAGCAGCCCCCAGCGGGAGGGCCCGTTCTTC. The chain employs TRBV7-8 and TRBJ2-1; TRBD2 matches at 10 bases. The V gene's germline CDR1 is SGHVS and CDR2 FQNEAQ. The CDR3 is made up of 12 amino acids. J was trimmed by 15 bases and V by 5 bases; bases with no gene match: 7.

The rearrangement links TRBV5-1 to TRBJ2-4, with 14 bases identical to TRBD2. CDR1 and CDR2 from the germline V gene are SGHRS and YFSETQ. The CDR3 contains 15 residues. With 4 bases clipped from V and 9 bases from J, the junction kept 6 bases outside the gene matches. CDR3 in amino acids: CASSSGLAGGIIQYF. CDR3 coding DNA: TGCGCCAGCAGCAGTGGACTAGCGGGAGGCATCATTCAGTACTTC.

V usage is TRBV28 and J usage is TRBJ1-2; the D gene is possibly TRBD1 (6 bases). In germline, CDR1 is MDHEN, CDR2 SYDVKM. CDR3 length: 12 amino acids. V was shortened by 5 bases and J by 6 bases, with 10 bases between the two germline ends. CDR3 coding DNA: TGTGCCAGCAGTGTCTCAGGGGATGGCTACACCTTC. Encoded protein: CASSVSGDGYTF.

V and J are TRBV19 and TRBJ2-3; 8 bases align to TRBD2. J was trimmed by 7 bases and V by 4 bases; bases with no gene match: 13. The CDR3 covers 16 residues. Germline assignment: CDR1 LNHDA and CDR2 SQIVND (reference sequence). CDR3 protein: CASSTTGTRRGYTQYF. The CDR3 coding sequence is TGTGCCAGTAGTACGACCGGGACTAGGCGCGGATATACGCAGTATTTT.

The chain combines TRBV10-3 with TRBJ1-2; TRBD1 is a possible D gene (6 bases). Trimming removed 1 base at V and 1 base at J, with 10 bases between. CDR3 length equals 15 residues. Germline V gene sequence: CDR1 ENHRY, CDR2 SYGVKD. The CDR3 sequence: CAISELQGINYGYTF. The CDR3 DNA sequence: TGTGCCATCAGTGAGTTACAGGGCATTAACTATGGCTACACCTTC.

The chain carries TRBV5-1 and TRBJ1-1, with D maybe TRBD1 (6 bases). Germline V gives CDR1 SGHRS, CDR2 YFSETQ. The CDR3 sequence is 14 residues long. The germline V and J ends were trimmed by 4 bases and 1 base, with 11 bases remaining between them. The CDR3 loop reads CASSLLTGNTEAFF. The CDR3 coding sequence is TGCGCCAGCAGCCTCCTGACAGGGAACACTGAAGCTTTCTTT.

The V and J genes are TRBV27 and TRBJ2-5; 9 nucleotides line up with TRBD2. Trimming cost V 5 bases and J 5 bases; bases outside gene matches: 15. Per the germline V gene, CDR1 is MNHEY and CDR2 is SMNVEV (reference sequence). CDR3 length: 17 residues. The DNA for the CDR3 is TGTGCCAGCAGTCCCGCCCCGAGCCTAGCGGGAAGGGAGACCCAGTACTTC. It translates to CASSPAPSLAGRETQYF.

The chain has TRBV15 and TRBJ1-1; the D is unclear. This CDR3 is built from 14 residues. Trimming removed 6 bases from V and 3 bases from J, with 14 bases in between. CDR1 and CDR2 from the germline V gene are LNHNV and YYDKDF (reference sequence). CDR3 region: CATRGLGWDTEAFF. CDR3 nucleotide sequence: TGTGCCACCAGGGGCCTTGGGTGGGACACTGAAGCTTTCTTT.

This clone was observed a few times. CDR3 protein: CSASDPLAGENNEQFF. The CDR3 coding sequence is TGCAGTGCTAGTGATCCGCTAGCGGGGGAAAACAATGAGCAGTTCTTC. The genes are TRBV20-1 and TRBJ2-1; 10 nucleotides agree with TRBD2. The junction had 10 bases not matched to a gene; V was cut back by 3 bases and J by 5 bases. Germline V gene sequence: CDR1 DFQATT, CDR2 SNEGSKA (reference sequence). The CDR3 consists of 16 residues.

This chain joins TRBV28 and TRBJ1-6, with TRBD1 as a possible D gene (6 bases). V was shortened by 6 bases and J by 7 bases, with 13 bases between the two germline ends. Germline assignment: CDR1 MDHEN and CDR2 SYDVKM. The CDR3 sequence is 14 residues long. CDR3 sequence (DNA): TGTGCCAGCAGACCGCAGGGGATGAATTCACCCCTCCACTTT. It codes for CASRPQGMNSPLHF.